The clone carrying this T cell receptor beta chain was detected only a few times. This record comes from a study of shared clonotypes between healthy human individuals. Across the study: With ages of 18 to 49, the donors were two women and a few men.

Germline values: CDR1 MDHEN, CDR2 SYDVKM. This CDR3 region has 18 residues. The ends lost 6 bases at V and 5 bases at J; junction bases unmatched: 18. Genomic DNA per cell subset filled all wells of several immunoSEQ plates. The authors' processing: Filtering differed, since immunoSEQ gave only junction sequences and no quality scores. Data came from immunoSEQ multiplex PCR; TCRdb stores just in-frame clones and leaves some out. Clonal size and the V and J genes are those of that table, whereas D and trimming came from the DNA. The sample lists some 470,000 clones, about 79% seen once, with about an eighth in the top ten.

This TCR came from a woman in her forties in good health. Some clones in this sample may be carry-over from other donors' samples. The V gene is TRBV28, the J gene TRBJ2-5; 10 positions agree with TRBD2. The source material was PBMCs. CDR3 sequence (DNA): TGTGCCAGCAGCCGAAGCCTTGGAATAGCGGGAGGCGGGGAGACCCAGTACTTC. It translates to CASSRSLGIAGGGETQYF.